These 23 T cell receptor beta chains originate from one sample sequenced in a study of T cell responses to AZD1222 COVID-19 vaccine. TCRdb's copy holds only in-frame clones and misses some; the assay was immunoSEQ multiplex PCR. The sample includes about 110,000 clones, nearly 90% of them seen just once. Sequences were derived from peripheral blood, sampled 28 days after the second AZD1222 dose. All receptors come from an adult who received the AZD1222 COVID-19 vaccine.

This clone was detected only a few times. The chain carries TRBV6-5 and TRBJ2-7; possible D gene TRBD1, 7 bases. The CDR3 has 13 amino acids. Per germline, CDR1 MNHEY and CDR2 SVGAGI. Trimming stripped 6 bases from V and 6 bases from J, with 15 bases between. CDR3 sequence: CASSNWGDSEQYF. The CDR3 bases are TGTGCCAGCAGCAATTGGGGGGACAGCGAGCAGTACTTC.

This clone occurred once. The chain joins TRBV28 to TRBJ1-3; 7 positions agree with TRBD1. V shed 4 bases, J shed 6 bases, and the junction held 6 bases outside the gene matches. The CDR3 consists of 14 residues. CDR1 and CDR2 (germline): MDHEN, SYDVKM. The CDR3 sequence is CASSSGTDINTIYF. The CDR3 coding sequence is TGTGCCAGCAGTTCCGGGACAGATATAAACACCATATATTTT.

The chain links TRBV5-4 to TRBJ1-4; TRBD1 agrees at 8 bases. This CDR3 is built from 18 residues. V lost 9 bases and J lost 0; bases outside the gene matches: 16. The germline gives CDR1 SGHNT, CDR2 YYREEE (reference sequence). The CDR3 nucleotides are TGTGCCACCCAACAGGGGGGAAGGCCATATGCAACTAATGAAAAACTGTTTTTT. Protein sequence: CATQQGGRPYATNEKLFF.

The chain combines TRBV6-5 with TRBJ1-1; tentatively, D is TRBD1 (6 bases). The CDR3 spans 13 residues. Germline lookup yields CDR1 MNHEY and CDR2 SVGAGI. V lost 8 bases to trimming and J lost 3 bases, with 13 bases between them. In DNA, the CDR3 is TGTGCCAGCGGGGCAGGGGAGTACACTGAAGCTTTCTTT. Translated, it gives CASGAGEYTEAFF.

The chain uses TRBV4-3 and TRBJ2-6; TRBD1 might be the D (5 bases). CDR3 size: 16 residues. Germline values: CDR1 LGHNA, CDR2 YSLEER. The germline V and J ends were trimmed by 0 bases and 2 bases, with 8 bases remaining between them. The CDR3 here is CASSQEGVPGANVLTF. The CDR3 DNA reads as TGCGCCAGCAGCCAAGAAGGGGTACCTGGGGCCAACGTCCTGACTTTC.

J is TRBJ1-2 and V is TRBV7-2, with D possibly TRBD1 on 6 matching bases. The CDR3 totals 14 residues. The V end was cut by 0 bases, the J end by 2 bases, with 7 bases between. Germline V gives CDR1 SGHTA, CDR2 FQGNSA. CDR3 in DNA: TGTGCCAGCAGCTTAGCACAGGGCAACTATGGCTACACCTTC. This encodes CASSLAQGNYGYTF.

J is TRBJ2-7 and V is TRBV7-9, with 14 bases lining up with TRBD2. Germline V gives CDR1 SEHNR, CDR2 FQNEAQ (reference sequence). There are 19 residues in the CDR3. V gave up 3 bases and J gave up 4 bases; unmatched junction bases: 14. CDR3 in DNA: TGTGCCAGCAGCTTCCAAGGACTAGCGGGGGGCCCGTCACTTTACGAGCAGTACTTC. Protein: CASSFQGLAGGPSLYEQYF.

The chain uses TRBV4-2 and TRBJ2-7; possibly TRBD1 or TRBD2 for D (5 bases each). The CDR3 is made up of 14 amino acids. V was pared by 3 bases and J by 4 bases, with 13 bases between. Germline V gives CDR1 LGHNA, CDR2 YNFKEQ. The CDR3 reads CASSHLQGDYEQYF. The CDR3 nucleotides are TGTGCCAGCAGCCACCTCCAGGGAGATTACGAGCAGTACTTC.

The chain links TRBV7-2 to TRBJ2-1, with TRBD2 identical over 11 bases. After removal of 2 bases from V and 3 bases from J, the junction contained 0 bases not matched to a gene. The CDR3 length is 15 residues. Looked up from germline, CDR1 is SGHTA and CDR2 is FQGNSA. CDR3 region: CASSLLAGGYNEQFF. DNA of the CDR3: TGTGCCAGCAGCTTACTAGCGGGGGGCTACAATGAGCAGTTCTTC.

In its sample, this clone was seen a few times. This rearrangement joins TRBV4-1 to TRBJ2-3; D possibly corresponds to TRBD2 (5 bases). V shed 3 bases and J shed 0 bases, with 7 bases lying between them. CDR3 length equals 14 residues. Germline values: CDR1 MGHRA, CDR2 YSYEKL. The CDR3 coding sequence is TGCGCCAGCAGCCACACTAGGAGCACAGATACGCAGTATTTT. It encodes CASSHTRSTDTQYF.

This chain connects TRBV7-2 to TRBJ2-4; D uncertain. V was clipped by 0 bases and J by 6 bases, with 6 bases between them. Germline lookup yields CDR1 SGHTA and CDR2 FQGNSA. The CDR3 covers 13 residues. CDR3 residues: CASSLAKGNIQYF. CDR3 nucleotides: TGTGCCAGCAGCTTAGCGAAGGGAAACATTCAGTACTTC.

This clone came up a few times. The chain recombines TRBV6-1 with TRBJ2-5, with D hard to call. The V end lost 1 base, the J end lost 4 bases, and 13 bases lay between the germline ends. Germline V gene sequence: CDR1 MNHNS, CDR2 SASEGT. This CDR3 is 15 amino acids long. In DNA, the CDR3 is TGTGCCAGCAGTGAAGTGGGCAGTTCTGGAGAGACCCAGTACTTC. Translation gives CASSEVGSSGETQYF.

The gene calls are TRBV5-8 and TRBJ2-3; unclear D gene. The germline V and J ends were trimmed by 2 bases and 7 bases, with 11 bases remaining between them. This CDR3 region has 13 residues. Germline V gene data show CDR1 as SGHTS and CDR2 as YDEGEE. This CDR3 reads CASSFSPGYTQYF. CDR3 nucleotides: TGTGCCAGCAGCTTTAGCCCCGGATATACGCAGTATTTT.

This clone appeared a few times. This chain joins TRBV7-9 and TRBJ1-1; D may be TRBD1 (6 bases). Trimming removed 2 bases from V and 1 base from J, with 8 bases in between. Germline-derived CDR1 and CDR2 are SEHNR and FQNEAQ (reference sequence). This CDR3 contains 14 residues. For the CDR3, the DNA is TGTGCCAGCAGCTTAACAGGGAGGAACACTGAAGCTTTCTTT. Amino acids: CASSLTGRNTEAFF.

The V and J genes are TRBV7-9 and TRBJ1-4, with D possibly matching TRBD1 (6 bases). Looked up from germline, CDR1 is SEHNR and CDR2 is FQNEAQ (reference sequence). V was trimmed by 6 bases and J by 2 bases, leaving 10 bases between them. This CDR3 has 14 residues. In nucleotides, the CDR3 is TGTGCCAGCAGTTCGGGGGCGACTAATGAAAAACTGTTTTTT. Translation: CASSSGATNEKLFF.

This chain links TRBV10-3 with TRBJ1-5; perhaps TRBD1 as D (6 bases). The CDR3 has 13 residues. In germline, CDR1 is ENHRY, CDR2 SYGVKD. V shed 5 bases and J shed 6 bases, with 11 bases lying between them. CDR3 residues: CAISTGQLQPQHF. DNA for the CDR3: TGTGCCATCAGTACGGGACAACTTCAGCCCCAGCATTTT.

This clone showed up just once. V usage is TRBV24-1 and J usage is TRBJ2-3; D perhaps matches TRBD1 (6 bases). Germline assignment: CDR1 KGHDR and CDR2 SFDVKD. The CDR3 consists of 13 residues. V was shortened by 9 bases and J by 0 bases, with 9 bases between the two germline ends. This CDR3 reads CATGDRSTDTQYF. CDR3 in DNA: TGTGCCACCGGAGACAGGAGCACAGATACGCAGTATTTT.

V and J are TRBV28 and TRBJ1-2; no clear D gene. V was shortened by 3 bases and J by 7 bases, with 15 bases between the two germline ends. The CDR3 spans 14 residues. Germline assignment: CDR1 MDHEN and CDR2 SYDVKM. CDR3 residues: CASSFGVRQSGYTF. DNA of the CDR3: TGTGCCAGCAGTTTTGGTGTCCGCCAATCTGGCTACACCTTC.

The rearrangement uses TRBV29-1 and TRBJ2-5; TRBD1 matches 10 bases. V lost 4 bases to trimming and J lost 2 bases; unmatched junction nucleotides: 4. This CDR3 comprises 14 residues. CDR1 SQVTM and CDR2 ANQGSEA come from the germline V gene. The CDR3 loop reads CSVAGTGEQETQYF. The CDR3 DNA follows: TGCAGCGTTGCCGGGACAGGGGAGCAAGAGACCCAGTACTTC. The whole variable domain, remainder taken from reference TRBV29-1 and TRBJ2-5, is SAVISQKPSRDICQRGTSLTIQCQVDSQVTMMFWYRQQPGQSLTLIATANQGSEATYESGFVIDKFPISRPNLTFSTLTVSNMSPEDSSIYLCSVAGTGEQETQYFGPGTRLLVL.

The rearrangement joins TRBV3-1 (or the pseudogene TRBV3-2) to TRBJ2-1, with D perhaps matching TRBD1 (6 bases). V was clipped by 0 bases and J by 10 bases, with 10 bases between them. CDR1 is LGHDT, CDR2 YNNKEL, per germline (reference sequence). The CDR3 is 13 amino acids. The CDR3 DNA is TGTGCCAGCAGCCAAGATCAGGGGAGAGAGCAGTTCTTC. This gives the protein CASSQDQGREQFF.

The chain combines TRBV10-3 with TRBJ2-2; 15 nucleotides agree with TRBD2. The CDR3 covers 16 residues. Trimming at V came to 4 bases and at J to 7 bases, leaving 4 bases not matched to a gene. Per germline, CDR1 ENHRY and CDR2 SYGVKD. The CDR3 nucleotides read TGTGCCATCAGTGGGACTAGCGGGGGGGCTAACGGGGAGCTGTTTTTT. It is translated as CAISGTSGGANGELFF.

The chain combines TRBV3-1 (or the pseudogene TRBV3-2) with TRBJ2-5; D is possibly TRBD2 (7 bases). The CDR3 has 15 residues. Deletions cut 5 bases from V and 2 bases from J, with 15 bases between. In germline, CDR1 is LGHDT, CDR2 YNNKEL (reference sequence). CDR3 DNA sequence: TGTGCCAGCAGCTTGGGGGGGCCCGATCAAGAGACCCAGTACTTC. This codes for CASSLGGPDQETQYF.

The chain is built from TRBV12-5 and TRBJ2-7; no clear D gene. The V and J ends lost 5 bases and 2 bases respectively, with 10 bases between them. Germline CDR1 and CDR2: LGHNT and FRNRAP. This CDR3 region has 13 residues. This CDR3 is CASGRGDAYEQYF. The CDR3 DNA sequence: TGTGCTAGTGGTCGAGGAGATGCCTACGAGCAGTACTTC. The full variable domain, its missing parts supplied by reference TRBV12-5 and TRBJ2-7, is DARVTQTPRHKVTEMGQEVTMRCQPILGHNTVFWYRQTMMQGLELLAYFRNRAPLDDSGMPKDRFSAEMPDATLATLKIQPSEPRDSAVYFCASGRGDAYEQYFGPGTRLTVT.